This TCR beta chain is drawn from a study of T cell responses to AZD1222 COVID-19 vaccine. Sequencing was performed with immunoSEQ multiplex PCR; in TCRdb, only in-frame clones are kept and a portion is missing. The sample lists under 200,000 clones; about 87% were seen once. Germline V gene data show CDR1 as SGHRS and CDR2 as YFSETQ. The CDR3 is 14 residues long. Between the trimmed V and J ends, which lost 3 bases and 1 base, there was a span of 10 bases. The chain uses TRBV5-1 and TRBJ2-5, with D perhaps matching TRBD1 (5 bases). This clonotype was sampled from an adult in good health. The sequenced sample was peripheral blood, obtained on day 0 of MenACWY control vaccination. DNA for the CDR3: TGCGCCAGCAGCTCAGGGTCTTTCCAAGAGACCCAGTACTTC. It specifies CASSSGSFQETQYF.